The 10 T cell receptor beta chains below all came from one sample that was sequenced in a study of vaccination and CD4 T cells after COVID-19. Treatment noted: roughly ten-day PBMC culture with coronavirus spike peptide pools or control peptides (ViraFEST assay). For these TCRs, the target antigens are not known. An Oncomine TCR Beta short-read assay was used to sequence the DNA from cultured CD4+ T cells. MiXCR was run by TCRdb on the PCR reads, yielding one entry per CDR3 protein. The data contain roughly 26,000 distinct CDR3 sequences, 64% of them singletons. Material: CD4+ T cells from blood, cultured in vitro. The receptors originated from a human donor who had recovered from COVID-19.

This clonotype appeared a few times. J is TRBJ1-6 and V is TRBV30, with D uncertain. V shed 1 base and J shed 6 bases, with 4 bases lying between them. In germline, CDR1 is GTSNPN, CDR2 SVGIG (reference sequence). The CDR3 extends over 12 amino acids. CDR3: CAWSGINSPLHF. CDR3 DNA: TGTGCCTGGAGTGGGATTAATTCACCCCTCCACTTT.

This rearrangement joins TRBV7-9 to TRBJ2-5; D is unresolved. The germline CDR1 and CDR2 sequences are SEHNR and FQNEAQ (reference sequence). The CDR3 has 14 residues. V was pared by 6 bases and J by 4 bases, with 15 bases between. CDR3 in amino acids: CASRPSGSGETQYF. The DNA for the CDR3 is TGTGCCAGCAGACCGTCGGGTTCCGGAGAGACCCAGTACTTC.

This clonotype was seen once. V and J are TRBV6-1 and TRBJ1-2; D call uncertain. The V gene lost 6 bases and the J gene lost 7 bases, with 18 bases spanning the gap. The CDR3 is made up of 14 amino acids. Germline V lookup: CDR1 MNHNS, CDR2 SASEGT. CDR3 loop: CASSTRSLRGGYTF. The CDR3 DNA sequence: TGTGCCAGCAGCACCCGGAGTCTTCGGGGTGGCTACACCTTC.

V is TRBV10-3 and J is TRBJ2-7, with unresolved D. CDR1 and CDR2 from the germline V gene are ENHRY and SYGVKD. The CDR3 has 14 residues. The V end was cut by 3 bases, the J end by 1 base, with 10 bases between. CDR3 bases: TGTGCCATCAGTGACCTGGTAAAATCCTACGAGCAGTACTTC. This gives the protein CAISDLVKSYEQYF.

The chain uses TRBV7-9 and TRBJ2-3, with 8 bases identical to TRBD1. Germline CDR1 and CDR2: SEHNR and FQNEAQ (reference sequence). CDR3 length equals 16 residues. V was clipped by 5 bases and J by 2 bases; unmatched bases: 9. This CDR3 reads CASSPRTGQNTDTQYF. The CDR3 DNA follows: TGTGCCAGCAGCCCCCGGACAGGGCAAAACACAGATACGCAGTATTTT.

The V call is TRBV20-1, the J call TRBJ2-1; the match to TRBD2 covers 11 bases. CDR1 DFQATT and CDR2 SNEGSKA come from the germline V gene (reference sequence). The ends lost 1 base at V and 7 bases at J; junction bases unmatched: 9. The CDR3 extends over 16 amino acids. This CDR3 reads CSARVPPTSGVNEQFF. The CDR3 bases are TGCAGTGCTAGAGTTCCCCCGACTAGCGGGGTTAATGAGCAGTTCTTC.

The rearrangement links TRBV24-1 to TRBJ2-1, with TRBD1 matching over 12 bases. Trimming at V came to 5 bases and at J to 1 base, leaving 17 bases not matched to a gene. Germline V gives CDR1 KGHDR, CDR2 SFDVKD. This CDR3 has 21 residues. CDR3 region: CATSVPPGQGAQGGSYNEQFF. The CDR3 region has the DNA TGTGCCACCAGTGTCCCACCGGGACAGGGGGCCCAAGGGGGATCCTACAATGAGCAGTTCTTC.

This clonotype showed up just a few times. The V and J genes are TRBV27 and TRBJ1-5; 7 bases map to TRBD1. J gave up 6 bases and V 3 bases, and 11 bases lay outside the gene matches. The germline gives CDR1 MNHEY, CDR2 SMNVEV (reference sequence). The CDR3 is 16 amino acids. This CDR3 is CASSFVGGGPGQPQHF. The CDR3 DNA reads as TGTGCCAGCAGTTTCGTCGGAGGGGGCCCTGGTCAGCCCCAGCATTTT.

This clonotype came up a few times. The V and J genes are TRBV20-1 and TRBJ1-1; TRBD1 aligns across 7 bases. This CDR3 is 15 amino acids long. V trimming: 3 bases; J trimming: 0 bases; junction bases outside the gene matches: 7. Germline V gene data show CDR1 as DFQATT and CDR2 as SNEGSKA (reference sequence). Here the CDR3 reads CSASRDSILNTEAFF. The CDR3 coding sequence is TGCAGTGCTAGCCGGGACAGCATTTTGAACACTGAAGCTTTCTTT.

This CDR3 reads CASRRGGLNSNQPQHF. The DNA for the CDR3 is TGTGCCAGCAGGAGAGGGGGTCTCAATAGCAATCAGCCCCAGCATTTT. V usage is TRBV27 and J usage is TRBJ1-5; tentatively, D is TRBD1 (6 bases). The CDR3 contains 16 residues. Germline-derived CDR1 and CDR2 are MNHEY and SMNVEV (reference sequence). Trimming left V 6 bases short and J 0 bases short, with 15 bases between.